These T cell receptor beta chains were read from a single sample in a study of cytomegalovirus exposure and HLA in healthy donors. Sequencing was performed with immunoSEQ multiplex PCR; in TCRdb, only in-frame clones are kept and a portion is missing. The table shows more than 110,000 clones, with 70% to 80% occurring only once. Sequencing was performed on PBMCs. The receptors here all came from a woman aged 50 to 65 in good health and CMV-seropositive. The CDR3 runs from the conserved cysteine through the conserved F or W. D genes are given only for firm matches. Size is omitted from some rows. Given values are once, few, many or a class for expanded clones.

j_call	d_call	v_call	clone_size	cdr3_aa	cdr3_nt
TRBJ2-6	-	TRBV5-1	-	CASSVAPPLGANVLTF	TGCGCCAGCAGCGTGGCCCCTCCCCTGGGGGCCAACGTCCTGACTTTC
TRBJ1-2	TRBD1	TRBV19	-	CASSGPGTGEGGYTF	TGTGCCAGTAGTGGACCCGGGACAGGGGAAGGTGGCTACACCTTC
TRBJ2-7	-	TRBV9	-	CASSLSGGKDEQYF	TGTGCCAGCAGCCTTTCAGGGGGGAAGGACGAGCAGTACTTC
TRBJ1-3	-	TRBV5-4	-	CASSLDGGPGNTIYF	TGTGCCAGCAGCTTGGACGGGGGGCCAGGAAACACCATATATTTT
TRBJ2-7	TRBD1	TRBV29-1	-	CSVASSGTVYEQYF	TGCAGCGTTGCATCATCCGGGACAGTCTACGAGCAGTACTTC
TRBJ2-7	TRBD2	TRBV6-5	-	CASSYSVLAGTGEQYF	TGTGCCAGCAGTTACTCGGTCCTAGCGGGGACGGGCGAGCAGTACTTC
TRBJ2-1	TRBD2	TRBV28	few	CASSYEAGNLYNEQFF	TGTGCCAGCAGTTATGAAGCGGGGAATCTCTACAATGAGCAGTTCTTC
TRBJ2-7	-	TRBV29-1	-	CSVDRGYEQYF	TGCAGCGTTGATAGGGGATACGAGCAGTACTTC
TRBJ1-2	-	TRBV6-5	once	CASSVDRALWGYTF	TGTGCCAGCAGTGTGGACAGAGCACTATGGGGCTACACCTTC
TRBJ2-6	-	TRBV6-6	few	CASSYEGSGANVLTF	TGTGCCAGCAGTTACGAGGGTTCTGGGGCCAACGTCCTGACTTTC
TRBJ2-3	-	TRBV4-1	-	CASSQDRERFTDTQYF	TGCGCCAGCAGCCAAGACCGGGAGCGGTTCACAGATACGCAGTATTTT
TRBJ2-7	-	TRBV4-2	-	CASSERLARAVAQYF	TGTGCCAGCAGCGAGAGGTTGGCCCGAGCGGTGGCGCAGTACTTC
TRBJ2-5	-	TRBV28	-	CASSFERGRETQYF	TGTGCCAGCAGTTTTGAGAGAGGGAGAGAGACCCAGTACTTC
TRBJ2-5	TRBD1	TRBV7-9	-	CASSPADRTTFFQETQYF	TGTGCCAGCAGCCCAGCGGACAGGACCACCTTCTTCCAAGAGACCCAGTACTTC
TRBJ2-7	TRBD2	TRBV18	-	CASSLKGSGGTYEQYF	TGTGCCAGCTCACTAAAGGGTAGCGGGGGTACTTACGAGCAGTACTTC
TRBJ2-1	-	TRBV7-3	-	CASSSLQGSSYNEQFF	TGTGCCAGCAGCTCTTTACAGGGTAGCTCCTACAATGAGCAGTTCTTC
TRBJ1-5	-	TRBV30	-	CAWSGGGGQPQHF	TGTGCCTGGAGCGGTGGGGGCGGACAGCCCCAGCATTTT
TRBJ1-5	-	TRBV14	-	CASSLGGGPQHF	TGTGCCAGCAGCCTCGGTGGAGGGCCCCAGCATTTT